The 6 T cell receptor beta chains below all came from one sample that was sequenced in a study of regulatory T cells in long-lasting Graves disease. The time point was: persistent/refractory GD, antithyroid drugs over 5 years with positive TRAb. Extracted RNA from PBMCs served as the source of the TCR library. Researchers made TCR beta libraries by using iRepertoire HTBI primers and running Arm-PCR on CDR3 regions. Via MiXCR, TCRdb re-called the multiplex PCR reads, giving one row per CDR3 protein. The data contain under 450,000 distinct CDR3 sequences, approximately 23% of them singletons. The sample consisted of peripheral blood mononuclear cells (PBMCs), taken when the disease was refractory, from a patient treated with antithyroid drugs. These receptors were collected from a woman in her forties with Graves disease.

The chain is built from TRBV27 and TRBJ1-6; 8 positions agree with TRBD1. The J segment lost 10 bases and the V segment lost 2 bases, leaving 7 bases of the junction unmatched. The CDR3 totals 15 residues. Germline V gene data show CDR1 as MNHEY and CDR2 as SMNVEV (reference sequence). The CDR3, as DNA: TGTGCCAGCAGTTTAGCGGCAGGGGGCCGATCACCCCTCCACTTT. As protein: CASSLAAGGRSPLHF.

In this sample, this clonotype turned up many times. This chain connects TRBV11-2 to TRBJ2-7; a weak D match, TRBD2 (5 bases). Germline loops: CDR1 SGHAT, CDR2 FQNNGV. V was shortened by 5 bases and J by 3 bases, with 17 bases between the two germline ends. The CDR3 sequence is 15 residues long. CDR3 coding DNA: TGTGCCAGCAGCGCAGGCGGCCAGGAGGTCTACGAGCAGTACTTC. The encoded protein is CASSAGGQEVYEQYF.

This sequence joins TRBV9 and TRBJ2-2, with D tentatively TRBD1 (6 bases). Germline V gives CDR1 SGDLS, CDR2 YYNGEE. V was shortened by 0 bases and J by 4 bases, with 16 bases between the two germline ends. The CDR3 loop spans 17 amino acids. The CDR3 sequence is CASSVATTGLSTGELFF. CDR3 coding DNA: TGTGCCAGCAGCGTAGCTACGACAGGCTTGAGCACCGGGGAGCTGTTTTTT.

On this clonotype: With a much larger clone just one base away, this may be a read error. V gene TRBV6-6 combines with J gene TRBJ1-4; no definite D call. V was cut by 0 bases and J by 7 bases, with 6 bases left in between. Germline CDR1 is MNHNY and CDR2 is SVGAGI (reference sequence). This CDR3 is 13 amino acids long. The CDR3 protein is CASSYSTGEKLFF. CDR3 sequence (DNA): TGTGCCAGCAGTTACTCGACTGGTGAAAAACTGTTTTTT.

This clonotype was seen at least ten times. The gene calls are TRBV11-2 and TRBJ2-7; D is ambiguous. V was pared by 2 bases and J by 4 bases, with 12 bases between. This CDR3 is 14 amino acids long. Germline CDR1 and CDR2: SGHAT and FQNNGV. The CDR3 sequence: CASSLTATVYEQYF. Written as DNA, the CDR3 is TGTGCCAGCAGCTTAACGGCGACTGTATACGAGCAGTACTTC.

The J gene is TRBJ1-3, the V gene TRBV18, with TRBD1 matching over 7 bases. The trim removed 3 bases at V and 2 bases at J, leaving 4 bases unmatched. The V gene's germline CDR1 is KGHSH and CDR2 LQKENI. The CDR3 is made up of 15 amino acids. The CDR3 DNA follows: TGTGCCAGCTCACCCTCGACAGGGACTGGAAACACCATATATTTT. Translated: CASSPSTGTGNTIYF.